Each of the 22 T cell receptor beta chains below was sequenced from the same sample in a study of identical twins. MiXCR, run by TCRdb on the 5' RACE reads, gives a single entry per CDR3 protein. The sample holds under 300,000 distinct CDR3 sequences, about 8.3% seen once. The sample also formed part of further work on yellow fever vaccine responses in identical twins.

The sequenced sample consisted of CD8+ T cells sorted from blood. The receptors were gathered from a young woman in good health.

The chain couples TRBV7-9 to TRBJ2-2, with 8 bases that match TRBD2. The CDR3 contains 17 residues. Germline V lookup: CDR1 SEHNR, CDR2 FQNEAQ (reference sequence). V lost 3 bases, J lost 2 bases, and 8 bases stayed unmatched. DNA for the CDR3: TGTGCCAGCAGCTTCAGCCCCAGCGGGAGCAACACCGGGGAGCTGTTTTTT. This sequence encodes CASSFSPSGSNTGELFF.

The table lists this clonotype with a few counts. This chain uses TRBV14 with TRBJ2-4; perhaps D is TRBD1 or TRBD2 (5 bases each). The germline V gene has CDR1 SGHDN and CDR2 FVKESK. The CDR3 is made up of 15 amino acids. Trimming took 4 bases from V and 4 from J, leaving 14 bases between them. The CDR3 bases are TGTGCCAGCAGCCGAGTCGGGGCAGGAAAAAACATTCAGTACTTC. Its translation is CASSRVGAGKNIQYF.

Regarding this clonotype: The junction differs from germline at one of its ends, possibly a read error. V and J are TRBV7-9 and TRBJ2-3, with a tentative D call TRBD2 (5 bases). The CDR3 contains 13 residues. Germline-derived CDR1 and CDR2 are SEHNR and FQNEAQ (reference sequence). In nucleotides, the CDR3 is TGCGCTAGCAGCCTGACCGCGGGAGATACGCAGTATTTT. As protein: CASSLTAGDTQYF.

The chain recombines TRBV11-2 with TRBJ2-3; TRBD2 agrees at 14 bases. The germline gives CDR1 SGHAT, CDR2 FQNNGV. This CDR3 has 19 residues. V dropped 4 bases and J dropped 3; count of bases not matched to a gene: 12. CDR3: CASSSGLAGVLVHTDTQYF. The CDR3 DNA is TGTGCCAGCAGCTCGGGACTAGCGGGAGTTTTGGTTCATACAGATACGCAGTATTTT. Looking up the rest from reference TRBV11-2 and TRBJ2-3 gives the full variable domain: EAGVAQSPRYKIIEKRQSVAFWCNPISGHATLYWYQQILGQGPKLLIQFQNNGVVDDSQLPKDRFSAERLKGVDSTLKIQPAKLEDSAVYLCASSSGLAGVLVHTDTQYFGPGTRLTVL.

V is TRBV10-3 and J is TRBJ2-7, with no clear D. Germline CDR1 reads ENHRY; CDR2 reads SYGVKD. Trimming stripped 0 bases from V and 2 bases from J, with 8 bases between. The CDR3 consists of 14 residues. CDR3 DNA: TGTGCCATCAGTGAGTCGAATAACGCCTACGAGCAGTACTTC. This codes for CAISESNNAYEQYF.

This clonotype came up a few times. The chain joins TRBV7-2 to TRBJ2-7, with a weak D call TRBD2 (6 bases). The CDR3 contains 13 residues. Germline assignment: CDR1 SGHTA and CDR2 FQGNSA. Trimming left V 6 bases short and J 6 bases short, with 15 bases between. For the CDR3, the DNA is TGTGCCAGCAGGCCCGGGGGTTCCCCCGAGCAGTACTTC. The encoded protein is CASRPGGSPEQYF.

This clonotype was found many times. CDR3 loop: CASSLELANYNEQFF. The CDR3 DNA sequence: TGCGCCAGCAGCTTGGAGCTAGCAAACTACAATGAGCAGTTCTTC. This sequence joins TRBV5-1 and TRBJ2-1; TRBD2 might be the D (5 bases). The CDR3 runs 15 residues. Looked up from germline, CDR1 is SGHRS and CDR2 is YFSETQ. The germline V and J ends were trimmed by 0 bases and 3 bases, with 10 bases remaining between them.

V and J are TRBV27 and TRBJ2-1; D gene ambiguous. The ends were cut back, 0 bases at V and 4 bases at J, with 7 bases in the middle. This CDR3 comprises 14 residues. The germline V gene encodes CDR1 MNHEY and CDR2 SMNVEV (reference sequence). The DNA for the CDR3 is TGTGCCAGCAGTTTATCGCCACTTTACAATGAGCAGTTCTTC. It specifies CASSLSPLYNEQFF.

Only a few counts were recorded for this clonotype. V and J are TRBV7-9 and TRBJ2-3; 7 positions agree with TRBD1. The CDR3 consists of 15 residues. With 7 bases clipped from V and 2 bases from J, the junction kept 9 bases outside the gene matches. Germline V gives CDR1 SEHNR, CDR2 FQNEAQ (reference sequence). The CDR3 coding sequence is TGTGCCAGCATAGAATGGGGACAGAACACAGATACGCAGTATTTT. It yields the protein CASIEWGQNTDTQYF.

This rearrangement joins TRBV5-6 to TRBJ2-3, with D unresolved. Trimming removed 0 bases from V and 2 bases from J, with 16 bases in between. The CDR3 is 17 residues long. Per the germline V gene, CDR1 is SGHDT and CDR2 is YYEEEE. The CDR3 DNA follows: TGTGCCAGCAGCTTGGCAGGTAGCTACTACACCACAGATACGCAGTATTTT. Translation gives CASSLAGSYYTTDTQYF.

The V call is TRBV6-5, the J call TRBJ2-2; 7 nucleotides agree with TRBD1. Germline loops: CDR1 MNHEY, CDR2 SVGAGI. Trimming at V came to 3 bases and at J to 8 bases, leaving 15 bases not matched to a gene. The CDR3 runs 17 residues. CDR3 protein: CASSYISRTGRRGELFF. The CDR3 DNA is TGTGCCAGCAGTTATATCTCTCGGACAGGACGACGAGGGGAGCTGTTTTTT.

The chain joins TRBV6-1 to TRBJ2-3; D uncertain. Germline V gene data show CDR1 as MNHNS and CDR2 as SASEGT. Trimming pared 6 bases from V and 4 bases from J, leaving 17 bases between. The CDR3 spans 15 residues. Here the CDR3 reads CASRNSRTVPDTQYF. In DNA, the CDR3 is TGTGCCAGCAGGAACAGTAGAACCGTCCCAGATACGCAGTATTTT.

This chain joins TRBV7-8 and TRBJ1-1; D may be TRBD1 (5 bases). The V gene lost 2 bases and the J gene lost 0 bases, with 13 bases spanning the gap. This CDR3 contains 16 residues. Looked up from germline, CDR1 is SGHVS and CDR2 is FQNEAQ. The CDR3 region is CASSLSAGTMNTEAFF. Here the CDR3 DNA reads TGTGCCAGCAGCTTATCTGCGGGGACGATGAACACTGAAGCTTTCTTT.

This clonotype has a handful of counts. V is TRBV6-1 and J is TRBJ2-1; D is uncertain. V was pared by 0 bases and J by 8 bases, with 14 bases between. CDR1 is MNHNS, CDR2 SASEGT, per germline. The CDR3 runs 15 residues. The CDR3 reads CASSEALPSFHEQFF. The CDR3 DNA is TGTGCCAGCAGTGAAGCGCTTCCTTCATTCCATGAGCAGTTCTTC.

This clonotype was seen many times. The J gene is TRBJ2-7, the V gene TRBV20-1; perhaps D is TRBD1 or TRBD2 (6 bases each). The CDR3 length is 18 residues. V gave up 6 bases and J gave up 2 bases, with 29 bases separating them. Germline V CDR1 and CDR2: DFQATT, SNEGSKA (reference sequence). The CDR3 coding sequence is TGCAGTGCCAAAGGGGGGCGGCCCCCCCCTTCCTACCCCTACGAGCAGTACTTC. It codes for CSAKGGRPPPSYPYEQYF.

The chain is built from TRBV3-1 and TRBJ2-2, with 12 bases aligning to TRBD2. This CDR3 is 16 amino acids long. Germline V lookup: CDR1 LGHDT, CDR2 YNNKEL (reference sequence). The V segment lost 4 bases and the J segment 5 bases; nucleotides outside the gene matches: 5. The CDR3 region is CASSPRTSGVTGELFF. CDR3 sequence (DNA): TGTGCCAGCAGCCCTCGGACTAGCGGGGTAACCGGGGAGCTGTTTTTT.

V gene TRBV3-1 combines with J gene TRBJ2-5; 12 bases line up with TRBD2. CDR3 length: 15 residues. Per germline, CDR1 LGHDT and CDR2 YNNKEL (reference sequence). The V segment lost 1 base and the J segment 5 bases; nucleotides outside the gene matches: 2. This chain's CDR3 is CASSQAGTSGETQYF. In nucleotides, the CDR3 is TGTGCCAGCAGCCAAGCCGGGACTAGCGGGGAGACCCAGTACTTC.

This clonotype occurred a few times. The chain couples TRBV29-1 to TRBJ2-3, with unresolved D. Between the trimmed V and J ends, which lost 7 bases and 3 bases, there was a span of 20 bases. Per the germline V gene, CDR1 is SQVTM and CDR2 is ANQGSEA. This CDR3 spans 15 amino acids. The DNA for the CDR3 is TGCAGCGCTACTCCAGCTAGTTCTGCGACAGATACGCAGTATTTT. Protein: CSATPASSATDTQYF.

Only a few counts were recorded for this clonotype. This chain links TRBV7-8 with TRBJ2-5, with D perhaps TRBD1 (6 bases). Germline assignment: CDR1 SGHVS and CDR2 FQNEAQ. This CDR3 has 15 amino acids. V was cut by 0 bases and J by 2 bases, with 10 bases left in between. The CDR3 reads CASSLALDRQETQYF. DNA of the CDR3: TGTGCCAGCAGCTTAGCGCTGGACAGACAAGAGACCCAGTACTTC. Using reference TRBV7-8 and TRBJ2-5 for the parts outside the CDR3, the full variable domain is GAGVSQSPRYKVAKRGQDVALRCDPISGHVSLFWYQQALGQGPEFLTYFQNEAQLDKSGLPSDRFFAERPEGSVSTLKIQRTQQEDSAVYLCASSLALDRQETQYFGPGTRLLVL.

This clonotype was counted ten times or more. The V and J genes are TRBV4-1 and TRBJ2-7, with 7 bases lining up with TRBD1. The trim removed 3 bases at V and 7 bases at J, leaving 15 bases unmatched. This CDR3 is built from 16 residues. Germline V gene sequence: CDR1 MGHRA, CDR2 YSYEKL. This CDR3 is CASSHPATGMEGEQYF. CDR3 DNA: TGCGCCAGCAGCCACCCAGCGACAGGGATGGAAGGGGAGCAGTACTTC.

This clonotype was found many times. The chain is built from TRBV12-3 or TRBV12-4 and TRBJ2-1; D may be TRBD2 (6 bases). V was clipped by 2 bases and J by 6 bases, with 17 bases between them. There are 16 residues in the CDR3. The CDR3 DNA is TGTGCCAGCAGTTTAACTACCGTGGAGGGCGGCAATGAGCAGTTCTTC. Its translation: CASSLTTVEGGNEQFF.

CDR3 in amino acids: CASSYGTSGSGYNEQFF. The CDR3 nucleotides read TGTGCCAGCAGTTACGGGACTAGCGGGAGTGGGTACAATGAGCAGTTCTTC. The rearrangement joins TRBV6-2 or TRBV6-3 to TRBJ2-1; 14 bases match TRBD2. This CDR3 region has 17 residues. V shed 2 bases and J 4 bases; nucleotides not matched to a gene: 4. CDR1 is MNHEY and CDR2 is SVGEGT in the germline V gene.